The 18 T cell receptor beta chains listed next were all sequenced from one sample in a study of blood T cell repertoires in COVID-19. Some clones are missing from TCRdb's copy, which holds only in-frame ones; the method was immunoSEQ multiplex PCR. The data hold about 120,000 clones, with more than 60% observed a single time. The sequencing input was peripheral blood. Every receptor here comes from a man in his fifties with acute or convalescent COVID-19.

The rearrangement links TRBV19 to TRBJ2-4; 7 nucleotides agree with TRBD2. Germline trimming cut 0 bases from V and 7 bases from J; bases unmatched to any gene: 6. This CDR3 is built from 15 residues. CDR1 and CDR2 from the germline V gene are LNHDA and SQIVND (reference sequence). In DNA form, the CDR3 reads TGTGCCAGTAGTATAGACCTATTGGGAGGGAACATTCAGTACTTC. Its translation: CASSIDLLGGNIQYF.

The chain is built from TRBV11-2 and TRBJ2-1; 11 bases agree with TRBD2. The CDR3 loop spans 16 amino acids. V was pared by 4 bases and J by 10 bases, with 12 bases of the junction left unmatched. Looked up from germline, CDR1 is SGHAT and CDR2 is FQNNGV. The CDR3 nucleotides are TGTGCCAGCAGCTCGCTAAAACTAGCGGGAGTCGCCGAGCAGTTCTTC. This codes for CASSSLKLAGVAEQFF.

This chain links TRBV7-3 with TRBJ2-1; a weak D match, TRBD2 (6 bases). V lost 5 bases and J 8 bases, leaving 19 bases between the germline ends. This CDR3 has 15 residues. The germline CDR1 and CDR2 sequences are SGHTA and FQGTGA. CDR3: CASSPGLASLDEQFF. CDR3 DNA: TGTGCCAGCAGCCCGGGCCTAGCGAGCCTAGATGAGCAGTTCTTC.

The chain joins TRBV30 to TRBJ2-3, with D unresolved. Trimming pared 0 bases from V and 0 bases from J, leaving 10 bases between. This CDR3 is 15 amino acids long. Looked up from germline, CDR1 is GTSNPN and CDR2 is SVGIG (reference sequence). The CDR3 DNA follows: TGTGCCTGGAGTGTATCGGTTTCTAGCACAGATACGCAGTATTTT. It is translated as CAWSVSVSSTDTQYF. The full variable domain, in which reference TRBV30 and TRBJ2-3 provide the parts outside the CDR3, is SQTIHQWPATLVQPVGSPLSLECTVEGTSNPNLYWYRQAAGRGLQLLFYSVGIGQISSEVPQNLSASRPQDRQFILSSKKLLLSDSGFYLCAWSVSVSSTDTQYFGPGTRLTVL.

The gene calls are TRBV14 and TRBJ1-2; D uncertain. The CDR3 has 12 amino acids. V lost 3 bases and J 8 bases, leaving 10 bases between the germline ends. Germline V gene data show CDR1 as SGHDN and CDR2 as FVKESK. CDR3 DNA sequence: TGTGCCAGCAGCCATATGGGCGACGGCTACACCTTC. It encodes CASSHMGDGYTF.

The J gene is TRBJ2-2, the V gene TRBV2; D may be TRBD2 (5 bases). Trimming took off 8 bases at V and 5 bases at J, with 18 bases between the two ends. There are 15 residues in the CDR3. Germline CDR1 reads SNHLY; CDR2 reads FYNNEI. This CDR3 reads CASRTIEGHTGELFF. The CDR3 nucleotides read TGTGCCAGCCGTACCATTGAGGGTCATACCGGGGAGCTGTTTTTT.

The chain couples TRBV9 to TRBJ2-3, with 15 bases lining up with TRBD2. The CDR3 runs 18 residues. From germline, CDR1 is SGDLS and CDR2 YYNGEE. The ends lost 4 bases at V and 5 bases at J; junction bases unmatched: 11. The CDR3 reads CASSFGTSGRRRGDTQYF. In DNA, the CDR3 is TGTGCCAGCAGCTTTGGGACTAGCGGGAGGAGGAGGGGAGATACGCAGTATTTT.

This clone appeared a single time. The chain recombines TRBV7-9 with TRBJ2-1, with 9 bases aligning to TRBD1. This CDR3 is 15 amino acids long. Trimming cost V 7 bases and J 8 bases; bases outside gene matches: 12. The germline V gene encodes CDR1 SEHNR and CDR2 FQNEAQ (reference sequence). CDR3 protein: CASTSIQGALDEQFF. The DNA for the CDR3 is TGTGCCAGCACCTCGATACAGGGGGCACTCGATGAGCAGTTCTTC. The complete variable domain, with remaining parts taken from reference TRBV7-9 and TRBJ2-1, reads DTGVSQNPRHKITKRGQNVTFRCDPISEHNRLYWYRQTLGQGPEFLTYFQNEAQLEKSRLLSDRFSAERPKGSFSTLEIQRTEQGDSAMYLCASTSIQGALDEQFFGPGTRLTVL.

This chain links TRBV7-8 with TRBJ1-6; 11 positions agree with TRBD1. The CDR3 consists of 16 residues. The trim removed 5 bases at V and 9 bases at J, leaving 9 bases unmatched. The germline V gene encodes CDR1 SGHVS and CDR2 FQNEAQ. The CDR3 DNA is TGTGCCAGCAGCCCAACCGGACAGGGGGCGGCTTCACCCCTCCACTTT. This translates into CASSPTGQGAASPLHF.

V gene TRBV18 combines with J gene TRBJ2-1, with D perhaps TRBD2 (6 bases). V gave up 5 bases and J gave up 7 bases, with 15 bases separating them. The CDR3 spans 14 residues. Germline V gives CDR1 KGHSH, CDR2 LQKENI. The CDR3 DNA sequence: TGTGCCAGCTCAATTGCGGGAATTCGGAATGAGCAGTTCTTC. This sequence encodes CASSIAGIRNEQFF. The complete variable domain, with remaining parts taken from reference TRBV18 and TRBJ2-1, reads NAGVMQNPRHLVRRRGQEARLRCSPMKGHSHVYWYRQLPEEGLKFMVYLQKENIIDESGMPKERFSAEFPKEGPSILRIQQVVRGDSAAYFCASSIAGIRNEQFFGPGTRLTVL.

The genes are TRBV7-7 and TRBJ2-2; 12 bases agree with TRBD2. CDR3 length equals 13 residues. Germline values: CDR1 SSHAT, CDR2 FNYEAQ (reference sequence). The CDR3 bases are TGTGCTAGCCAGACTAGCGGGAGTAGCGAGCTGTTTTTT. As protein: CASQTSGSSELFF.

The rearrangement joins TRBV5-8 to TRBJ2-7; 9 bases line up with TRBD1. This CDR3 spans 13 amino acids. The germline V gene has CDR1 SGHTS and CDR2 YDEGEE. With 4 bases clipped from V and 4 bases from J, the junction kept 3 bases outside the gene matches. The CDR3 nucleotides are TGTGCCAGCAGCGCGACAGGGGGGTACGAGCAGTACTTC. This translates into CASSATGGYEQYF. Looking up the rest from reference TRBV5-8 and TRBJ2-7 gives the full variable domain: EAGVTQSPTHLIKTRGQQATLRCSPISGHTSVYWYQQALGLGLQFLLWYDEGEERNRGNFPPRFSGRQFPNYSSELNVNALELEDSALYLCASSATGGYEQYFGPGTRLTVT.

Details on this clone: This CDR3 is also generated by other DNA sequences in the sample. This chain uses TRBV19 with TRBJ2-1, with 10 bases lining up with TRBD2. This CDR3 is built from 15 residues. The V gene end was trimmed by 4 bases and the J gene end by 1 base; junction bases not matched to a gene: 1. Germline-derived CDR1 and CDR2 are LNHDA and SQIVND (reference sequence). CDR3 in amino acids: CASSRAGGSYNEQFF. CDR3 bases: TGTGCCAGTAGTAGAGCGGGGGGGTCCTACAATGAGCAGTTCTTC.

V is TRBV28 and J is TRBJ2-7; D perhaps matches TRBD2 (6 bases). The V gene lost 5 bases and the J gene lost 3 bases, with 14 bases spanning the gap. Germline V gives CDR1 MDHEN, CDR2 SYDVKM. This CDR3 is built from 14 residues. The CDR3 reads CASSTPGLSYEQYF. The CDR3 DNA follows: TGTGCCAGCAGTACGCCGGGACTGAGCTACGAGCAGTACTTC.

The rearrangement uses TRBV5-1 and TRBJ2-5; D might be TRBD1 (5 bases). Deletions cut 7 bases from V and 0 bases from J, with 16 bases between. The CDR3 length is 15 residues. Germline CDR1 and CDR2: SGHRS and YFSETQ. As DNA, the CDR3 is TGCGCCAGCCATCACCCAGACAGCAACCAAGAGACCCAGTACTTC. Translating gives CASHHPDSNQETQYF. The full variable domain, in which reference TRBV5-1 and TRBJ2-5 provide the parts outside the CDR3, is KAGVTQTPRYLIKTRGQQVTLSCSPISGHRSVSWYQQTPGQGLQFLFEYFSETQRNKGNFPGRFSGRQFSNSRSEMNVSTLELGDSALYLCASHHPDSNQETQYFGPGTRLLVL.

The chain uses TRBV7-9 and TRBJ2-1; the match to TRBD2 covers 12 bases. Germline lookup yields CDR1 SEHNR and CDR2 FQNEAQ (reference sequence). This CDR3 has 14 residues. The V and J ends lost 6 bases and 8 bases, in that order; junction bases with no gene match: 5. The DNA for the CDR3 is TGTGCCAGCAGTCTAGCGGGGGGGCACCATGAGCAGTTCTTC. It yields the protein CASSLAGGHHEQFF. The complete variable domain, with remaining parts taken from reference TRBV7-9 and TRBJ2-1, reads DTGVSQNPRHKITKRGQNVTFRCDPISEHNRLYWYRQTLGQGPEFLTYFQNEAQLEKSRLLSDRFSAERPKGSFSTLEIQRTEQGDSAMYLCASSLAGGHHEQFFGPGTRLTVL.

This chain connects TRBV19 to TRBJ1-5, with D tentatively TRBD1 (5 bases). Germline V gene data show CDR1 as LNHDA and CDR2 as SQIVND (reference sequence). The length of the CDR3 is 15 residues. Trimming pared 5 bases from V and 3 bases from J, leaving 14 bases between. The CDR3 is CASSPGRGTNQPQHF. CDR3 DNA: TGTGCCAGTAGTCCAGGGAGGGGCACCAATCAGCCCCAGCATTTT.

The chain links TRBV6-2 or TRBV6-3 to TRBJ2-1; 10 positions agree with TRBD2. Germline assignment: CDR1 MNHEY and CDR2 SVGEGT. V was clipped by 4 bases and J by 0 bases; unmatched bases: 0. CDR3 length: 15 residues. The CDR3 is CASSSSGGSYNEQFF. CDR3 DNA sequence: TGTGCCAGCAGTTCTAGCGGGGGCTCCTACAATGAGCAGTTCTTC.